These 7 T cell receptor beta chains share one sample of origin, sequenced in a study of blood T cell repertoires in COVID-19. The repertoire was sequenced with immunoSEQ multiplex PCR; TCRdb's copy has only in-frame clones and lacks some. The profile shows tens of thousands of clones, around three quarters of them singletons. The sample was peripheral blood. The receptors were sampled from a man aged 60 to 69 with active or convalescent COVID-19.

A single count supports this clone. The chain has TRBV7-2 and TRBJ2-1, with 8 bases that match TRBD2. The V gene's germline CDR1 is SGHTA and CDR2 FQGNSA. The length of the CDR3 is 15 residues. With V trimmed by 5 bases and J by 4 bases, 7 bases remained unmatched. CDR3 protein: CASSLSRGEYNEQFF. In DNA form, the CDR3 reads TGTGCCAGCAGCCTGTCGCGGGGGGAGTACAATGAGCAGTTCTTC.

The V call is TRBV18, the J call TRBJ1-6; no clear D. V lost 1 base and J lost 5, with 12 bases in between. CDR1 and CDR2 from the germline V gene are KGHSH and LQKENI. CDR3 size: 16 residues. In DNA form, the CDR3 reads TGTGCCAGCTCACCACGGGTGTTAGGAGATAATTCACCCCTCCACTTT. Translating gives CASSPRVLGDNSPLHF. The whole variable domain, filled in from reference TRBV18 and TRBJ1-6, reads NAGVMQNPRHLVRRRGQEARLRCSPMKGHSHVYWYRQLPEEGLKFMVYLQKENIIDESGMPKERFSAEFPKEGPSILRIQQVVRGDSAAYFCASSPRVLGDNSPLHFGNGTRLTVT.

The CDR3 here is CASSQDSGHSTDTQYF. The CDR3 DNA reads TGCGCCAGCAGCCAAGATTCCGGACACTCTACAGATACGCAGTATTTT. The chain joins TRBV4-1 to TRBJ2-3; TRBD1 is a possible D gene (5 bases). CDR1 MGHRA and CDR2 YSYEKL come from the germline V gene. V lost 0 bases to trimming and J lost 3 bases, with 13 bases between them. CDR3 length: 16 amino acids.

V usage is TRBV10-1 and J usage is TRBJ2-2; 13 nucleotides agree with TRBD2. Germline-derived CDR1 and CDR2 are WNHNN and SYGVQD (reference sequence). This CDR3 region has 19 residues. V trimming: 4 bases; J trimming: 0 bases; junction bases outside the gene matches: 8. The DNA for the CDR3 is TGCGCCAGCAGTGCGAAGGGACTAGCGGGACGGACGAACACCGGGGAGCTGTTTTTT. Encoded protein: CASSAKGLAGRTNTGELFF.

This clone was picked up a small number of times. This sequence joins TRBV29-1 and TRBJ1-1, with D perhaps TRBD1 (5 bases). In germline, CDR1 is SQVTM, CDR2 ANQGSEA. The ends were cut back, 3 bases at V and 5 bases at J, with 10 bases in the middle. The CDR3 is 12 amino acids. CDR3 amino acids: CSVEWGRTEAFF. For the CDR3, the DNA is TGCAGCGTTGAGTGGGGCCGGACTGAAGCTTTCTTT.

CDR3 sequence reads: CASSVVGRHTDTQYF. In DNA form, the CDR3 reads TGTGCCAGCAGCGTAGTTGGGCGACACACAGATACGCAGTATTTT. The genes are TRBV9 and TRBJ2-3; D is unclear. Germline V gives CDR1 SGDLS, CDR2 YYNGEE. The CDR3 loop spans 15 amino acids. V shed 0 bases and J shed 2 bases, with 10 bases lying between them.

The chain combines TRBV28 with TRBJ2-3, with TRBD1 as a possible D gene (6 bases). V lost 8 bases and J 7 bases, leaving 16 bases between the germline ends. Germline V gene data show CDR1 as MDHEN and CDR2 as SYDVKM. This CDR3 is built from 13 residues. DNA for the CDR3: TGTGCCAGCCTGTGGACAGAAGGTTATACGCAGTATTTT. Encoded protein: CASLWTEGYTQYF.